This T cell receptor (beta chain) was sequenced in a study of OX40 agonist ivuxolimab in advanced cancers. As for the study in general: The dose of intravenous ivuxolimab that patients received every 2 weeks ranged from 0.01 to 10 mg/kg. Three patients got partial responses; one had hepatocellular carcinoma and two had cutaneous melanoma. Findings and caveats of the study: There were also nonresponders showing low normalized T-cell clonal expansion. On average, CD8+ T cells showed a greater number of expanded clones than CD4+.

As concerns this clone: The antigen is undetermined.

TCRdb's copy holds only in-frame clones and misses some; the assay was immunoSEQ multiplex PCR. The profile shows 26,000 or so clones, approximately 88% of them singletons. The receptor was derived from an adult with an advanced solid tumor such as melanoma, head and neck, liver or kidney cancer. The sample consisted of CD4+ or CD8+ T cells sorted from blood, taken in a trial of the OX40 agonist ivuxolimab.

CDR3 sequence (DNA): TGTGCCAGCAGCCCCCGACTAGCGGAAGGCTACGAGCAGTACTTC. This codes for CASSPRLAEGYEQYF. The gene calls are TRBV11-2 and TRBJ2-7, with 9 bases matching TRBD2. The V and J ends lost 5 bases and 3 bases, in that order; junction bases with no gene match: 8. The CDR3 extends over 15 amino acids. Germline assignment: CDR1 SGHAT and CDR2 FQNNGV. The full variable domain, rest sourced from reference TRBV11-2 and TRBJ2-7, is EAGVAQSPRYKIIEKRQSVAFWCNPISGHATLYWYQQILGQGPKLLIQFQNNGVVDDSQLPKDRFSAERLKGVDSTLKIQPAKLEDSAVYLCASSPRLAEGYEQYFGPGTRLTVT.